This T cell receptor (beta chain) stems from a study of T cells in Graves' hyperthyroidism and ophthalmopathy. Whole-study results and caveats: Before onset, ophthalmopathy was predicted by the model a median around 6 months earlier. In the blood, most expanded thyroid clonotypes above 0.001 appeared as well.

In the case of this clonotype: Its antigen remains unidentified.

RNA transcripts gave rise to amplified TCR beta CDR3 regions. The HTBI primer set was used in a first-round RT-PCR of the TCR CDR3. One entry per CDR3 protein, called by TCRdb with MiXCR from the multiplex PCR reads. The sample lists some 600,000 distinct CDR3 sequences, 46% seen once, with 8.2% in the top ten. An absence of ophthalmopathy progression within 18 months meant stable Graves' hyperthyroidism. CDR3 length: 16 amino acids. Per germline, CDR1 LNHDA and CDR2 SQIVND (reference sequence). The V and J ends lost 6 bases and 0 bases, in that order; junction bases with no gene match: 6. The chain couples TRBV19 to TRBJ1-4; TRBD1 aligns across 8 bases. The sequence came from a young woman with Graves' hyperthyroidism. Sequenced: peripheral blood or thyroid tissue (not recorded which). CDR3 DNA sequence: TGTGCCAGTAGACCGGACAGGGTTTCAACTAATGAAAAACTGTTTTTT. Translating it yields CASRPDRVSTNEKLFF. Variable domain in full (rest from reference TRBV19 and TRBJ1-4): DGGITQSPKYLFRKEGQNVTLSCEQNLNHDAMYWYRQDPGQGLRLIYYSQIVNDFQKGDIAEGYSVSREKKESFPLTVTSAQKNPTAFYLCASRPDRVSTNEKLFFGSGTQLSVL.